The 10 T cell receptor beta chains in this list originate from one sample, sequenced in a study of PD-1 blockade in classical Hodgkin lymphoma. The time point was: cycle 4 day 1 (C4D1), after 5 to 7 weeks of nivolumab. Each patient's relapse followed autologous stem cell transplantation, and brentuximab vedotin exposure varied. Profiling relied on immunoSEQ multiplex PCR, and the TCRdb table lists in-frame clones only, not all of them. Here the sample spans tens of thousands of clones, approximately 80% being singletons. Source: peripheral blood mononuclear cells (PBMCs), taken before the fourth cycle of nivolumab. Every receptor here comes from a human donor with classical Hodgkin lymphoma.

The chain has TRBV11-3 and TRBJ2-1, with a tentative D call TRBD2 (6 bases). Deletions cut 5 bases from V and 3 bases from J, with 14 bases between. The CDR3 totals 15 residues. Germline loops: CDR1 SGHNT, CDR2 YENEEA. The CDR3 nucleotides are TGTGCCAGCAGCCTAGCCCGGGGGAGCTACAATGAGCAGTTCTTC. This gives the protein CASSLARGSYNEQFF.

The J gene is TRBJ2-7, the V gene TRBV6-5, with 7 bases fitting TRBD1. Germline V gene lookup returns CDR1 MNHEY and CDR2 SVGAGI. The CDR3 sequence is 13 residues long. Unmatched junction bases numbered 9, after V lost 7 bases and J lost 6 bases. The CDR3 nucleotides read TGTGCCAGCAAAGTAAAGGGGGCAAGCGAGCAGTACTTC. Translating it yields CASKVKGASEQYF.

The J gene is TRBJ2-7, the V gene TRBV19; D is undetermined. From germline, CDR1 is LNHDA and CDR2 SQIVND (reference sequence). Trimming pared 5 bases from V and 2 bases from J, leaving 13 bases between. The CDR3 has 14 amino acids. The CDR3 protein is CASSVYDGTYEQYF. In nucleotides, the CDR3 is TGTGCCAGTAGTGTGTATGACGGAACCTACGAGCAGTACTTC.

The gene calls are TRBV5-6 and TRBJ2-3; perhaps D is TRBD1 or TRBD2 (5 bases each). The germline CDR1 and CDR2 sequences are SGHDT and YYEEEE. The CDR3 runs 16 residues. V shed 2 bases and J shed 8 bases, with 21 bases lying between them. This chain's CDR3 is CASSFSGTHSLGTQYF. The CDR3 region has the DNA TGTGCCAGCAGCTTCTCCGGGACCCATAGTCTGGGTACGCAGTATTTT.

V is TRBV6-6 and J is TRBJ2-5; the D is unclear. The V gene lost 4 bases and the J gene lost 5 bases, with 14 bases spanning the gap. The CDR3 runs to 14 residues. Germline V gene data show CDR1 as MNHNY and CDR2 as SVGAGI (reference sequence). CDR3 sequence reads: CASSFGILGETQYF. CDR3 bases: TGTGCCAGCAGTTTCGGAATACTGGGGGAGACCCAGTACTTC.

The chain recombines TRBV2 with TRBJ1-1, with a weak D call TRBD1 (5 bases). Trimming cost V 8 bases and J 0 bases, with 10 bases left between them. Germline V CDR1 and CDR2: SNHLY, FYNNEI. CDR3 size: 13 residues. The CDR3 loop reads CASQQGVNTEAFF. In nucleotides, the CDR3 is TGTGCCAGCCAGCAGGGTGTGAACACTGAAGCTTTCTTT.

The J gene is TRBJ2-3, the V gene TRBV9; 11 nucleotides align to TRBD2. The germline V gene encodes CDR1 SGDLS and CDR2 YYNGEE. The CDR3 has 15 amino acids. Trimming took 3 bases from V and 4 from J; bases not matched to a gene: 4. The CDR3 nucleotides read TGTGCCAGCAGCGAGACTAGCGGGATTTCAGATACGCAGTATTTT. Protein product: CASSETSGISDTQYF. Filled out from reference TRBV9 and TRBJ2-3, the complete variable domain reads DSGVTQTPKHLITATGQRVTLRCSPRSGDLSVYWYQQSLDQGLQFLIQYYNGEERAKGNILERFSAQQFPDLHSELNLSSLELGDSALYFCASSETSGISDTQYFGPGTRLTVL.

The V and J genes are TRBV11-2 and TRBJ2-5, with 10 nucleotides matching TRBD1. The CDR3 totals 15 residues. J was trimmed by 5 bases and V by 1 base; bases with no gene match: 4. Germline CDR1 SGHAT, CDR2 FQNNGV. This CDR3 reads CASSLGRQGAETQYF. Here the CDR3 DNA reads TGTGCCAGCAGCTTAGGGAGACAGGGGGCGGAGACCCAGTACTTC.

The chain uses TRBV18 and TRBJ2-6, with D maybe TRBD2 (6 bases). Trimming removed 4 bases from V and 2 bases from J, with 18 bases in between. Germline-derived CDR1 and CDR2 are KGHSH and LQKENI. The length of the CDR3 is 18 residues. DNA for the CDR3: TGTGCCAGCTCACGGTCCGGGGGACTGAACCCTGGGGCCAACGTCCTGACTTTC. This gives the protein CASSRSGGLNPGANVLTF.

The chain couples TRBV2 to TRBJ1-2; weak D call: TRBD1 (5 bases). CDR1 SNHLY and CDR2 FYNNEI come from the germline V gene. The V and J ends lost 2 bases and 5 bases respectively, with 12 bases between them. The CDR3 sequence is 14 residues long. CDR3 sequence: CASSEYEAGYGYTF. In DNA, the CDR3 is TGTGCCAGCAGTGAATATGAGGCAGGGTATGGCTACACCTTC. Using reference TRBV2 and TRBJ1-2 for the parts outside the CDR3, the full variable domain is EPEVTQTPSHQVTQMGQEVILRCVPISNHLYFYWYRQILGQKVEFLVSFYNNEISEKSEIFDDQFSVERPDGSNFTLKIRSTKLEDSAMYFCASSEYEAGYGYTFGSGTRLTVV.